These 14 T cell receptor beta chains came from one sample sequenced in a study of blood T cell repertoires in COVID-19. Only in-frame clones appear in the TCRdb table, and some are missing; sequencing was by immunoSEQ multiplex PCR. The profile shows tens of thousands of clones, about 91% of them singletons. The sample taken for sequencing was peripheral blood. The source is an elderly woman with acute or convalescent COVID-19.

V gene TRBV6-5 combines with J gene TRBJ2-7, with D unresolved. Germline lookup yields CDR1 MNHEY and CDR2 SVGAGI. Trimming cost V 8 bases and J 2 bases, with 10 bases left between them. The CDR3 loop spans 12 amino acids. The DNA of the CDR3 is TGTGCCAGCGGCGGCGGAACCTACGAGCAGTACTTC. Encoded protein: CASGGGTYEQYF.

The V gene is TRBV5-1, the J gene TRBJ2-1; D may be TRBD1 (6 bases). Deletions cut 6 bases from V and 1 base from J, with 14 bases between. Germline V gene data show CDR1 as SGHRS and CDR2 as YFSETQ. There are 15 residues in the CDR3. The chain's CDR3 is CASNTGSGSYNEQFF. CDR3 in DNA: TGCGCCAGCAATACAGGGTCCGGATCCTACAATGAGCAGTTCTTC.

The chain employs TRBV11-2 and TRBJ2-2, with no clear D. Deletions cut 2 bases from V and 0 bases from J, with 7 bases between. The germline V gene encodes CDR1 SGHAT and CDR2 FQNNGV. CDR3 length equals 15 residues. The CDR3 sequence: CASSLRQANTGELFF. DNA of the CDR3: TGTGCCAGCAGCTTACGGCAGGCGAACACCGGGGAGCTGTTTTTT.

V and J are TRBV7-2 and TRBJ2-1, with 10 bases identical to TRBD2. This CDR3 spans 15 amino acids. The V and J ends lost 5 bases and 4 bases, in that order; junction bases with no gene match: 5. Germline CDR1 is SGHTA and CDR2 is FQGNSA. In nucleotides, the CDR3 is TGTGCCAGCAGCATACAGCGGGGGGGATACAATGAGCAGTTCTTC. Its protein product is CASSIQRGGYNEQFF. The variable domain in full, with the rest retrieved from reference TRBV7-2 and TRBJ2-1, is GAGVSQSPSNKVTEKGKDVELRCDPISGHTALYWYRQSLGQGLEFLIYFQGNSAPDKSGLPSDRFSAERTGGSVSTLTIQRTQQEDSAVYLCASSIQRGGYNEQFFGPGTRLTVL.

The V and J genes are TRBV6-5 and TRBJ2-3, with no clear D. V dropped 2 bases and J dropped 2 bases, with 8 bases sitting between them. Germline CDR1 and CDR2: MNHEY and SVGAGI. The CDR3 is made up of 14 amino acids. CDR3 sequence (DNA): TGTGCCAGCAGTTACAGGCAGGTCACAGATACGCAGTATTTT. This encodes CASSYRQVTDTQYF.

To note about this clone: The same CDR3 also results from other DNA sequences found in this sample. This rearrangement joins TRBV18 to TRBJ1-5; D remains ambiguous. Trimming took 3 bases from V and 0 from J, leaving 3 bases between them. This CDR3 is 13 amino acids long. The germline gives CDR1 KGHSH, CDR2 LQKENI. CDR3 amino acids: CASSPSSNQPQHF. Here the CDR3 DNA reads TGTGCCAGCTCACCCTCTAGCAATCAGCCCCAGCATTTT.

The chain has TRBV6-5 and TRBJ2-3; TRBD2 might be the D (5 bases). V was cut by 6 bases and J by 5 bases, with 12 bases left in between. This CDR3 has 13 amino acids. The germline gives CDR1 MNHEY, CDR2 SVGAGI. CDR3 in DNA: TGTGCCAGCAGGGCCTCGGGGAGAGATACGCAGTATTTT. Translated, it gives CASRASGRDTQYF.

V usage is TRBV19 and J usage is TRBJ1-5, with D possibly matching TRBD1 (5 bases). Germline assignment: CDR1 LNHDA and CDR2 SQIVND (reference sequence). Between the trimmed V and J ends, which lost 10 bases and 2 bases, there was a span of 15 bases. CDR3 length: 14 residues. In DNA form, the CDR3 reads TGTGCCACAAAAAGCAGGGCTGGCAATCAGCCCCAGCATTTT. Protein sequence: CATKSRAGNQPQHF.

This clone has a single count. This chain connects TRBV5-1 to TRBJ1-3; a possible D gene is TRBD1 (5 bases). Trimming removed 4 bases at V and 3 bases at J, with 14 bases between. The CDR3 covers 15 residues. Per the germline V gene, CDR1 is SGHRS and CDR2 is YFSETQ. CDR3 bases: TGCGCCAGCAGCCTCGGGACTAGCGGTGGAAACACCATATATTTT. Translated: CASSLGTSGGNTIYF.

The J gene is TRBJ2-2, the V gene TRBV5-4, with D perhaps TRBD1 (7 bases). The germline CDR1 and CDR2 sequences are SGHNT and YYREEE (reference sequence). The CDR3 is 16 residues long. Trimming took 0 bases from V and 5 from J, leaving 14 bases between them. CDR3 loop: CASSLARDSGTGELFF. Here the CDR3 DNA reads TGTGCCAGCAGCTTGGCCAGGGACAGCGGGACCGGGGAGCTGTTTTTT. Filled out from reference TRBV5-4 and TRBJ2-2, the complete variable domain reads ETGVTQSPTHLIKTRGQQVTLRCSSQSGHNTVSWYQQALGQGPQFIFQYYREEENGRGNFPPRFSGLQFPNYSSELNVNALELDDSALYLCASSLARDSGTGELFFGEGSRLTVL.

This chain uses TRBV6-5 with TRBJ1-2, with TRBD1 matching 10 bases. Unmatched junction bases numbered 2, after V lost 1 base and J lost 0 bases. Germline CDR1 reads MNHEY; CDR2 reads SVGAGI. The CDR3 has 16 residues. The CDR3 nucleotides are TGTGCCAGCAGTTACTGGACAGGGGGGTCTAACTATGGCTACACCTTC. Amino acid sequence: CASSYWTGGSNYGYTF.

The chain employs TRBV3-1 (or the pseudogene TRBV3-2) and TRBJ1-1, with D perhaps matching TRBD1 (6 bases). V was shortened by 2 bases and J by 3 bases, with 7 bases between the two germline ends. Germline V gene lookup returns CDR1 LGHDT and CDR2 YNNKEL (reference sequence). CDR3 length: 13 residues. CDR3: CASSQTGYTEAFF. The CDR3 DNA follows: TGTGCCAGCAGCCAAACAGGGTACACTGAAGCTTTCTTT.

The genes are TRBV19 and TRBJ1-6; TRBD1 matches at 9 bases. CDR1 is LNHDA, CDR2 SQIVND, per germline (reference sequence). The length of the CDR3 is 14 residues. V was pared by 10 bases and J by 3 bases, with 4 bases of the junction left unmatched. The CDR3 loop reads CATTGQGYNSPLHF. The CDR3 nucleotides read TGTGCCACCACGGGACAGGGCTATAATTCACCCCTCCACTTT.

This chain joins TRBV7-9 and TRBJ2-4; perhaps TRBD1 as D (6 bases). The CDR3 sequence is 14 residues long. Germline assignment: CDR1 SEHNR and CDR2 FQNEAQ (reference sequence). Deletions cut 0 bases from V and 4 bases from J, with 7 bases between. The CDR3 DNA reads TGTGCCAGCAGCTTAGCAGGGGGTAAAAACATTCAGTACTTC. Protein sequence: CASSLAGGKNIQYF.